This T cell receptor (beta chain) was sequenced in a study of CD8+ T cells in alopecia areata. Turning to the study itself: Disease severity was quantified as SALT score of affected scalp area. General observations from the study: Persistence in scalp and blood during tofacitinib was observed for many expanded lesional clones. Normal scalp had lower clonality than lesional scalp, with alopecia totalis/universalis lesions showing this most strongly. For baseline CD8+ expansion, any link to response stays uncertain with one nonresponder.

Treatment here: oral pan-JAK inhibitor, 5-10 mg twice daily. The CDR3 consists of 14 residues. Trimming removed 3 bases at V and 0 bases at J, with 6 bases between. CDR1 is SGHTA and CDR2 is FQGNSA in the germline V gene. TCR sequencing used cDNA made by reverse transcription of extracted RNA. Sequencing was performed with immunoSEQ multiplex PCR; in TCRdb, only in-frame clones are kept and a portion is missing. The data hold a few hundred thousand clones, with roughly two fifths observed a single time. This clone was seen ten or more times. Its antigen is not known. The receptor was isolated from a human donor with alopecia areata. Sequencing was performed on CD4+ T cells sorted from blood, taken at approximately week 34, from a patient treated with tofacitinib. This rearrangement joins TRBV7-2 to TRBJ1-3; D gene ambiguous. Here the CDR3 reads CASSFSISGNTIYF. CDR3 nucleotide sequence: TGTGCCAGCAGCTTCTCGATCTCTGGAAACACCATATATTTT.